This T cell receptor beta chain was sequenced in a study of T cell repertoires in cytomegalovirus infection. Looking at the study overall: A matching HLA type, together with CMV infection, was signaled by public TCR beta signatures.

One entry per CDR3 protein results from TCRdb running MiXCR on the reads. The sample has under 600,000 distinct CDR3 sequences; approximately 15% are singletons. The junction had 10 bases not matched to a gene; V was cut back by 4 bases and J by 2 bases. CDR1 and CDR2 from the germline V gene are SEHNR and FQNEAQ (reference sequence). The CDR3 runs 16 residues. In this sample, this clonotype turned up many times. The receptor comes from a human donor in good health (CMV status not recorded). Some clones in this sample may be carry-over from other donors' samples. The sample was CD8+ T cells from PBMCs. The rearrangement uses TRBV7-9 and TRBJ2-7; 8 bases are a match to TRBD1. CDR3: CASSYRQGKFPYEQYF. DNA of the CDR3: TGTGCCAGCAGCTATCGACAGGGGAAGTTCCCCTACGAGCAGTACTTC.